The sequence of this TCR beta chain was determined in a study of T cell responses to AZD1222 COVID-19 vaccine. Remarks on this clone: Antigen unknown.

Findings and caveats of the study: Only six or seven AZD1222 recipients tested seropositive at baseline. Donors skewed white British and female; clonal diversity was possibly underestimated. Spike-specific TCR breadth rose after two AZD1222 doses, and depth rose as well.

V was clipped by 5 bases and J by 7 bases, with 19 bases between them. The CDR3 loop spans 14 amino acids. Germline CDR1 is SGHRS and CDR2 is YFSETQ. Pooled in the analysis were second doses at about 4 or about 12 weeks. The assay was immunoSEQ multiplex PCR, and TCRdb's table has in-frame clones only and misses some. The repertoire holds roughly 120,000 clones, roughly 90% seen once, with 7.1% in the top ten. The sequence derives from an adult who received the AZD1222 COVID-19 vaccine. This sequence joins TRBV5-1 and TRBJ2-7, with D perhaps assigned TRBD1 or TRBD2 (5 bases each). The material was peripheral blood, obtained 28 days after the second AZD1222 dose. CDR3 DNA: TGCGCCAGCAGGCGTGAGGCCCACGAGGGGGAGCAGTACTTC. It specifies CASRREAHEGEQYF.